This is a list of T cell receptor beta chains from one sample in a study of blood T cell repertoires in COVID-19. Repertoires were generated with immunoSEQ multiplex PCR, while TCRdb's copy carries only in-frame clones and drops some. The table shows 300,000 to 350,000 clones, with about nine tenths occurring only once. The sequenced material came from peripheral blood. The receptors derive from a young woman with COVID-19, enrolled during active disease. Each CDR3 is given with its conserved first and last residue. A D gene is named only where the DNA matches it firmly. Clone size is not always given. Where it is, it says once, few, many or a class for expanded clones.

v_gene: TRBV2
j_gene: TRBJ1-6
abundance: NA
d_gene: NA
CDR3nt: TGTGCCTTACAGGGAGAGCACCATAATTCACCCCTCCACTTT
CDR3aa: CALQGEHHNSPLHF

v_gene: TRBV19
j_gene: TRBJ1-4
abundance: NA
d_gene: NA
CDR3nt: TGTGCCACGGGGATAGCTAATGAAAAACTGTTTTTT
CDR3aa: CATGIANEKLFF

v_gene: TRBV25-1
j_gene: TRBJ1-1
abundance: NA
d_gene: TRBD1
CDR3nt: TGTGCCAGCACCGGAGGGGACGGACAGGGACCCCCGAGAGCTTTCTTT
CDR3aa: CASTGGDGQGPPRAFF

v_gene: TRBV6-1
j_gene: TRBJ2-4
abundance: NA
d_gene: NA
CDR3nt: TGTGCCAGCAGTGAATCGGTCCTTCTCTTCAAAAACATTCAGTACTTC
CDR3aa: CASSESVLLFKNIQYF

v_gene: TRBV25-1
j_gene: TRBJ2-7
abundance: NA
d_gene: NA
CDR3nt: TGTGCCAGCAGTGTAGGCCAGGGCTACGAGCAGTACTTC
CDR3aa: CASSVGQGYEQYF

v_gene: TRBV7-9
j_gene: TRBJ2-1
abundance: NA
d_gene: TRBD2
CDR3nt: TGTGCCAGCAGCTTAGAAGCGGGGAACAATGAGCAGTTCTTC
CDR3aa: CASSLEAGNNEQFF

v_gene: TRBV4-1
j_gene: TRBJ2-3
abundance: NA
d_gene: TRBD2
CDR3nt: TGCGCCAGCAGCAGACTAGCGGGGGGAAGCACAGATACGCAGTATTTT
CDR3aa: CASSRLAGGSTDTQYF

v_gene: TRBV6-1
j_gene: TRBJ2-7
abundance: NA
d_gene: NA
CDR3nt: TGTGCCAGCAGTGAAGCAAGTGGGGGGGCCCACGAGCAGTACTTC
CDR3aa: CASSEASGGAHEQYF

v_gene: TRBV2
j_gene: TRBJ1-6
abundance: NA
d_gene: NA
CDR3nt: TGTGCCAGCAGTTCCGACTCTGACAATTCACCCCTCCACTTT
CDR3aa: CASSSDSDNSPLHF

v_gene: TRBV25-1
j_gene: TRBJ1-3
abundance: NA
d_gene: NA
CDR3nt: TGTGCCAGCAGAGCATCGTCACGGGGAACTGGAAACACCATATATTTT
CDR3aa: CASRASSRGTGNTIYF

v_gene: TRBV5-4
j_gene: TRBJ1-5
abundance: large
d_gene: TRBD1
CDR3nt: TGTGCCAGCAACCGACAGGGGGCAAGTCAGCCCCAGCATTTT
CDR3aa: CASNRQGASQPQHF

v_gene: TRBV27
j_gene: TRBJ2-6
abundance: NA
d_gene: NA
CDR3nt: TGTGCCAGCAGTTCCTCCAGCCCGGGGAGGGTCCTGACTTTC
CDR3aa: CASSSSSPGRVLTF

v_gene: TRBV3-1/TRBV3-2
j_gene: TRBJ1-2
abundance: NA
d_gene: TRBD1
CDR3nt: TGTGCCAGCAGCCACAGGGGGAGTGGCTACACCTTC
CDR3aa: CASSHRGSGYTF

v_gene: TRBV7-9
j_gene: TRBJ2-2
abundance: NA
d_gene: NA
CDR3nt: TGTGCCAGCAGCCTCAGGGTTACCGGGGAGCTGTTTTTT
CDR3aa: CASSLRVTGELFF

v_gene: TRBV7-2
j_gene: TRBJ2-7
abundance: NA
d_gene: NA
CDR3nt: TGTGCCAGCAGCTTTGACGGGGGTTCTTACGAGCAGTACTTC
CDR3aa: CASSFDGGSYEQYF

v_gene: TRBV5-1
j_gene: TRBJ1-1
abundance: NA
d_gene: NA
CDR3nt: TGCGCCAGCAGCTTGGAGCTGAACACTGAAGCTTTCTTT
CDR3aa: CASSLELNTEAFF

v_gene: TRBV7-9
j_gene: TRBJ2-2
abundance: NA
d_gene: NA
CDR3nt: TGTGCCAGCAGCTTATTCAACGGGGAGCTGTTTTTT
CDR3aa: CASSLFNGELFF

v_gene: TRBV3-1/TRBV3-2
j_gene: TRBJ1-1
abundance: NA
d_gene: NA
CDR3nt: TGTGCCAGCAGCCAAGTTGGTGGGAGAGGCACTGAAGCTTTCTTT
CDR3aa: CASSQVGGRGTEAFF

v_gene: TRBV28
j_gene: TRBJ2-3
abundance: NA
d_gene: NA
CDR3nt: TGTGCCAGCAAGACAGCTAGCACAGATACGCAGTATTTT
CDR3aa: CASKTASTDTQYF

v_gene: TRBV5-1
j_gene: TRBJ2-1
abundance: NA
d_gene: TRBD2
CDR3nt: TGCGCCAGCAGAAGAAGCGGGGGAAGCTCCTACAATGAGCAGTTCTTC
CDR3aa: CASRRSGGSSYNEQFF

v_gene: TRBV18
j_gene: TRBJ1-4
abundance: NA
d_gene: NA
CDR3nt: TGTGCCAGCTCACCTTTTCAGGGGCGTGATGAAAAACTGTTTTTT
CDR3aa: CASSPFQGRDEKLFF

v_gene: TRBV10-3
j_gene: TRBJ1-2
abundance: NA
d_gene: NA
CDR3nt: TGTGCCATCAGTGTGGGGGGGAACTATGGCTACACCTTC
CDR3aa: CAISVGGNYGYTF

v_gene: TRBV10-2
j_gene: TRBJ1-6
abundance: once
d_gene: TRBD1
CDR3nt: TGCGCCAGCAAATCCGGGACAGGGGATTCACCCCTCCACTTT
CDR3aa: CASKSGTGDSPLHF

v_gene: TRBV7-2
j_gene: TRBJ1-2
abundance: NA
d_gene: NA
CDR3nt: TGTGCCAGCAATCAACAGGGAAACTATGGCTACACCTTC
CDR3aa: CASNQQGNYGYTF

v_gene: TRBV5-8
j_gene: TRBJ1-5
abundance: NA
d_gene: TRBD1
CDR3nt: TGTGCCAGCAGCTTAGGGACAGTTATTTATAGCAATCAGCCCCAGCATTTT
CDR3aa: CASSLGTVIYSNQPQHF

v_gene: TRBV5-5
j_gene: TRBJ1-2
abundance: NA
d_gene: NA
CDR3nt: TGTGCCAGCAGCTTGGGGAGTAACTATGGCTACACCTTC
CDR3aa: CASSLGSNYGYTF

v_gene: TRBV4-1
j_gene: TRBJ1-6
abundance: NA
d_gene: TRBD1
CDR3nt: TGCGCCAGCAGCTCGGGACAGTATAATTCACCCCTCCACTTT
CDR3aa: CASSSGQYNSPLHF

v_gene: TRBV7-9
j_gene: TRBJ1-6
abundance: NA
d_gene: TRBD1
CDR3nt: TGTGCCAGCAACGCTCGGGGACAGGGTGGCTCACCCCTCCACTTT
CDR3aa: CASNARGQGGSPLHF

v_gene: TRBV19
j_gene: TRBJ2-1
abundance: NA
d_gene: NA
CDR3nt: TGTGCCAGTAGTATAGATCTATCGAATGAGCAGTTCTTC
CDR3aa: CASSIDLSNEQFF

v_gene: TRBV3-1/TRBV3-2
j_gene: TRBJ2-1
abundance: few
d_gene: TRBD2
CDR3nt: TGTGCCAGCAGACTTGAGCGGGGGGGCCTTAATGAGCAGTTCTTC
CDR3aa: CASRLERGGLNEQFF

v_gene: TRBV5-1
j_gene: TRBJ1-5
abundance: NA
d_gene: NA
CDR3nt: TGCGCCAGCACCCTCATAGGAGAGATGAATAGCAATCAGCCCCAGCATTTT
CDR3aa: CASTLIGEMNSNQPQHF

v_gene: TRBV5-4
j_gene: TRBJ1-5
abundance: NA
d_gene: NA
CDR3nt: TGTGCCAGCAGCTTTGGAGGTGGGTTCAATGGCAATCAGCCCCAGCATTTT
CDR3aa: CASSFGGGFNGNQPQHF

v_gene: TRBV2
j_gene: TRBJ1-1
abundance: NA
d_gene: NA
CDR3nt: TGTGCCGGAAGAACAGGGTCGGTCACTGAAGCTTTCTTT
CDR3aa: CAGRTGSVTEAFF

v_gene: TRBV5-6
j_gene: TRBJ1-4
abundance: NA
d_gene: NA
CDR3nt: TGTGCCAGCAGCCCCGGAGCCCGAGTGGGTGAAAAACTGTTTTTT
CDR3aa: CASSPGARVGEKLFF

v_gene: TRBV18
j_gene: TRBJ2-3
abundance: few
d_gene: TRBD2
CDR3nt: TGTGCCAGCTCACCACCTGGGACTAGCACTGATACGCAGTATTTT
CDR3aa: CASSPPGTSTDTQYF

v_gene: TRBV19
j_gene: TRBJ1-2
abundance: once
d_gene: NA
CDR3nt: TGTGCCACCACTCCTCTACTCGGGGACACCGTAGGAACCTATGGCTACACCTTC
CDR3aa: CATTPLLGDTVGTYGYTF

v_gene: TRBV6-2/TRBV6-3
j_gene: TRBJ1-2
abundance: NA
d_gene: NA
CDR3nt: TGTGCCAGCAGCCCAAACCGGAGGGACGTCGTGAGAGGCTACACCTTC
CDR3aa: CASSPNRRDVVRGYTF

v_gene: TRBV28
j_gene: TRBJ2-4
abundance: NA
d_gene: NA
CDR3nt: TGTGCCAGCAGTTTGGCGGGGGCTGGGGCCAAAAACATTCAGTACTTC
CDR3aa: CASSLAGAGAKNIQYF

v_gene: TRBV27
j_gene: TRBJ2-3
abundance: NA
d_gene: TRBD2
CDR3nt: TGTGCCAGCAGCCAACTAGCGGGGGCTACAGATACGCAGTATTTT
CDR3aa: CASSQLAGATDTQYF

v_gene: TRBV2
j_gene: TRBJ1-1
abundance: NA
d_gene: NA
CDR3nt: TGTGCCAGCCTCAAAGGGGCGCGAACTGAAGCTTTCTTT
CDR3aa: CASLKGARTEAFF

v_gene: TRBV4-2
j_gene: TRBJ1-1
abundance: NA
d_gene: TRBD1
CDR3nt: TGTGCCAGCAGCGCACCGAACAGGGGAGACACTGAAGCTTTCTTT
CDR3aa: CASSAPNRGDTEAFF

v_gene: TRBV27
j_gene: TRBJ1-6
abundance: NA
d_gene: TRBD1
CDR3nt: TGTGCCAGCAGGTCCGGCACAGGGGGCGCGCTTAATTCACCCCTCCACTTT
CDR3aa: CASRSGTGGALNSPLHF

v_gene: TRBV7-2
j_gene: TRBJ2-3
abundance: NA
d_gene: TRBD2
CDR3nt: TGTGCCAGCAGCAGGATCGGACTAGTCACAGATACGCAGTATTTT
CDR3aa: CASSRIGLVTDTQYF

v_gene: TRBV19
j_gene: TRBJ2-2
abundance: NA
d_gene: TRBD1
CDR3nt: TGTGCCAGTAGCCCCTACGGGACAGAGAAATCCGGGGAGCTGTTTTTT
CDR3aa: CASSPYGTEKSGELFF

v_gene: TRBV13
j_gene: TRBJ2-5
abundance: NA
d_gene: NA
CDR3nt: TGTGCCAGCAGCCCTCCGAACTTGCAAGAGACCCAGTACTTC
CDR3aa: CASSPPNLQETQYF

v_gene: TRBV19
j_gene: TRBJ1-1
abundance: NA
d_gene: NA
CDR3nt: TGTGCCAGTAGCTCTGTGAGTGTAGGGAGGGTTGAAGCTTTCTTT
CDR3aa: CASSSVSVGRVEAFF